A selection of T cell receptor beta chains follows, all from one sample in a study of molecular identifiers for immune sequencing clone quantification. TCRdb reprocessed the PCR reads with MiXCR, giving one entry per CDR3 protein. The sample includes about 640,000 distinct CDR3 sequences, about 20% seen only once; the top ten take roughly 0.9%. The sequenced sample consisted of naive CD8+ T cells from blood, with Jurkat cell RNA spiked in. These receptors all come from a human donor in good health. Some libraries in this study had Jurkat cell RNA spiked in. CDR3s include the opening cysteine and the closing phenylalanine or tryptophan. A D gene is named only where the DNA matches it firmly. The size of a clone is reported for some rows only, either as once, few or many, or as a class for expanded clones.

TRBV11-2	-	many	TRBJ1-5	TGTGCCAGCAGCTTAGACGGGACAAACTTTTGGCCCCAGCATTTT	CASSLDGTNFWPQHF
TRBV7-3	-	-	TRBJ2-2	TGTGCCAGCTGGGCCCCGGGGACCGGGGAGCTGTTTTTT	CASWAPGTGELFF
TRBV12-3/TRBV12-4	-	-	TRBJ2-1	TGTGCCAGCAATCCGACGGGGCTAGCGACGAATGAGCAGTTCTTC	CASNPTGLATNEQFF
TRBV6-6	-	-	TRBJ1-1	TGTGCCAGCAGTTATGACATATCGAACACTGAAGCTTTCTTT	CASSYDISNTEAFF
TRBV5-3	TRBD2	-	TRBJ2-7	TGTGCCAGCAGCTCCGGGGTTGGACTAGCCTACGAGCAGTACTTC	CASSSGVGLAYEQYF
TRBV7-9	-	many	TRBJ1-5	TGTGCCAGCAGCTTAGGGATTGGACAGCCCCAGCATTTT	CASSLGIGQPQHF
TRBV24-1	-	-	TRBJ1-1	TGTGCCACCAGTGATTCTCGGAACCCGATACCTGAAGCTTTCTTT	CATSDSRNPIPEAFF
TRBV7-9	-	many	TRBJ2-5	TGTGCCAGCAGCTTATCTGCGGGATGGGAGACCCAGTACTTC	CASSLSAGWETQYF
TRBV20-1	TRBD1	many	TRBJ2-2	TGCAGTGCTAGAGACAGGGGGCAGAACACCGGGGAGCTGTTTTTT	CSARDRGQNTGELFF
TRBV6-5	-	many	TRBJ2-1	TGTGCCAGCAGTTACTCGATTTACAATGAGCAGTTCTTC	CASSYSIYNEQFF
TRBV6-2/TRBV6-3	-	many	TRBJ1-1	TGTGCCAGCAGGGACAGTTTGAACACTGAAGCTTTCTTT	CASRDSLNTEAFF
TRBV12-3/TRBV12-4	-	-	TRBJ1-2	TGTGTCAGCAGTAAGCCCCAGGGGCTAGAGGATGGCTACACCTTC	CVSSKPQGLEDGYTF
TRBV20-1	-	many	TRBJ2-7	TGCAGTGCTAGAGATCTCTGGAACTCGGGCCTGAAAAACTACGAGCAGTACTTC	CSARDLWNSGLKNYEQYF
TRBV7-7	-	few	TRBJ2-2	TGTGCCAGCAGCAGACTTAAGGGGGCCGGGGAGCTGTTTTTT	CASSRLKGAGELFF
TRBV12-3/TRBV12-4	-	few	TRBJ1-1	TGTGCCAGCAGTTTAGTTGGGAGTATAACAACTGAAGCTTTCTTT	CASSLVGSITTEAFF
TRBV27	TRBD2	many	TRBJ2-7	TGTGCCAGCAGTCCGGGACTAGCGGGAGTCGGGCAGTACTTC	CASSPGLAGVGQYF